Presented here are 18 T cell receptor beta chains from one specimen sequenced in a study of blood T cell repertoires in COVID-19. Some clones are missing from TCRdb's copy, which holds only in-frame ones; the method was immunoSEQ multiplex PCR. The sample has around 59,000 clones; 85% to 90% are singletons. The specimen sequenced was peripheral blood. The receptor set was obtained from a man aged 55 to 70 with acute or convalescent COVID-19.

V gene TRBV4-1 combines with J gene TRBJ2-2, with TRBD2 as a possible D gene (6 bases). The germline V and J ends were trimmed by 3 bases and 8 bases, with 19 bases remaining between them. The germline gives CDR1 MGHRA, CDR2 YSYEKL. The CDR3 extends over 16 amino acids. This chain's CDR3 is CASSHAGGLGGGELFF. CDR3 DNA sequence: TGCGCCAGCAGCCATGCCGGAGGGCTTGGGGGAGGGGAGCTGTTTTTT.

Here the CDR3 DNA reads TGTGCCAGCAGCTCCCGACTAGCGGGAGGAGGAGATACGCAGTATTTT. Translated: CASSSRLAGGGDTQYF. The genes are TRBV7-2 and TRBJ2-3; 13 bases align to TRBD2. This CDR3 region has 16 residues. The V gene end was trimmed by 4 bases and the J gene end by 5 bases; junction bases not matched to a gene: 6. In germline, CDR1 is SGHTA, CDR2 FQGNSA.

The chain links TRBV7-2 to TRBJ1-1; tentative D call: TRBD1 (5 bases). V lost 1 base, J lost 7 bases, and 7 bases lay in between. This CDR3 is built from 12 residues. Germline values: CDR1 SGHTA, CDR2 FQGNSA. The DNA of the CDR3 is TGTGCCAGCAGCTTAGTCGGGGGTGAAGCTTTCTTT. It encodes CASSLVGGEAFF. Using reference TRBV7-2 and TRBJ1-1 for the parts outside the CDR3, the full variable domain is GAGVSQSPSNKVTEKGKDVELRCDPISGHTALYWYRQSLGQGLEFLIYFQGNSAPDKSGLPSDRFSAERTGGSVSTLTIQRTQQEDSAVYLCASSLVGGEAFFGQGTRLTVV.

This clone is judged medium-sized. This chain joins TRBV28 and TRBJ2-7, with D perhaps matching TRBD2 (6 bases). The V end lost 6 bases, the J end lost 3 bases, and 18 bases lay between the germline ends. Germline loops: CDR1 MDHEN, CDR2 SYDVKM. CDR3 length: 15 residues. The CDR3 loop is CASSFISGLRYEQYF. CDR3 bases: TGTGCCAGCAGCTTTATATCGGGACTCCGCTACGAGCAGTACTTC.

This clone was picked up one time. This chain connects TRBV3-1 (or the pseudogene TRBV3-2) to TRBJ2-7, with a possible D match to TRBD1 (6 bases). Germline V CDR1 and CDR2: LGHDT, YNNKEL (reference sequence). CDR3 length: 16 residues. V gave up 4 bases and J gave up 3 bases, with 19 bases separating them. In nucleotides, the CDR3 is TGTGCCAGCAGCCTTCTAGGGGGACCGATGTTCTACGAGCAGTACTTC. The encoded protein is CASSLLGGPMFYEQYF.

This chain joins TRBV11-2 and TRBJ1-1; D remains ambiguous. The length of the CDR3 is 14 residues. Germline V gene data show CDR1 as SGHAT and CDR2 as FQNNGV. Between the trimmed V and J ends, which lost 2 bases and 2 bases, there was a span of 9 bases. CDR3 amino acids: CASSLNGVNTEAFF. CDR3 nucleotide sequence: TGTGCCAGCAGCTTAAATGGAGTAAACACTGAAGCTTTCTTT. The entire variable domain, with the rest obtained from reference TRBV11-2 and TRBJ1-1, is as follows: EAGVAQSPRYKIIEKRQSVAFWCNPISGHATLYWYQQILGQGPKLLIQFQNNGVVDDSQLPKDRFSAERLKGVDSTLKIQPAKLEDSAVYLCASSLNGVNTEAFFGQGTRLTVV.

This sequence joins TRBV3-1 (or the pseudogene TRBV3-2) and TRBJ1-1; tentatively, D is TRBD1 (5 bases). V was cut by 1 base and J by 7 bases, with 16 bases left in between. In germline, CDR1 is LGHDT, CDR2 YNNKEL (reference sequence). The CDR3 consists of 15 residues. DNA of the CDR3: TGTGCCAGCAGCCAAGTAAAACGCGGGGGGAATGAAGCTTTCTTT. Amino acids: CASSQVKRGGNEAFF.

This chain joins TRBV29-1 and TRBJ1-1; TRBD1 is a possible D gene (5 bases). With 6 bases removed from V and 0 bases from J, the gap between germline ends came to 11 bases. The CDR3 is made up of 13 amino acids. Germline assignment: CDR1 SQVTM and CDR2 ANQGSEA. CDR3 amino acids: CSVLTAMNTEAFF. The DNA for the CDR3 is TGCAGCGTACTGACAGCTATGAACACTGAAGCTTTCTTT.

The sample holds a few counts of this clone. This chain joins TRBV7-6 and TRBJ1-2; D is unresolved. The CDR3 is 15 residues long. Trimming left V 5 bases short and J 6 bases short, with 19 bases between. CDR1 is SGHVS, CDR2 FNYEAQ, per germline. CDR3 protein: CASSRTSEGADGYTF. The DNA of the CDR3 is TGTGCCAGCAGCCGCACGTCGGAGGGAGCGGATGGCTACACCTTC.

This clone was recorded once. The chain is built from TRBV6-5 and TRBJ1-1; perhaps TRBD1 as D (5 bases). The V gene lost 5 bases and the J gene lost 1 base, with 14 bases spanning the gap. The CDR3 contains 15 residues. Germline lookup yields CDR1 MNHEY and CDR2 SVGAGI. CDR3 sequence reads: CASSRGTGTNTEAFF. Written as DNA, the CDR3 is TGTGCCAGCAGTCGGGGGACGGGGACGAACACTGAAGCTTTCTTT.

The DNA of the CDR3 is TGTGCCACCAGCAGAGCACGCGGAGGGACCTACGAGCAGTACTTC. Its translation: CATSRARGGTYEQYF. This sequence joins TRBV15 and TRBJ2-7; a weak D match, TRBD2 (6 bases). The germline V and J ends were trimmed by 1 base and 2 bases, with 12 bases remaining between them. The CDR3 is made up of 15 amino acids. Looked up from germline, CDR1 is LNHNV and CDR2 is YYDKDF (reference sequence).

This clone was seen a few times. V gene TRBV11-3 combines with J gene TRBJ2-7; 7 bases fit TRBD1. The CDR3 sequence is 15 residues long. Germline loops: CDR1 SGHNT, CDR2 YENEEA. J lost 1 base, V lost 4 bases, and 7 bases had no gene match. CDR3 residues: CASSSQGQRSYEQYF. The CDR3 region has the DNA TGTGCCAGCAGCTCACAGGGACAGAGATCCTACGAGCAGTACTTC.

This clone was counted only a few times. The CDR3 region has the DNA TGTGCCAGCAGTCCTGACAGGGGTCCGAATGAAAAACTGTTTTTT. Its translation: CASSPDRGPNEKLFF. This rearrangement joins TRBV7-2 to TRBJ1-4, with 8 nucleotides matching TRBD1. The V segment lost 6 bases and the J segment 5 bases; nucleotides outside the gene matches: 8. Germline V gene lookup returns CDR1 SGHTA and CDR2 FQGNSA. This CDR3 comprises 15 residues.

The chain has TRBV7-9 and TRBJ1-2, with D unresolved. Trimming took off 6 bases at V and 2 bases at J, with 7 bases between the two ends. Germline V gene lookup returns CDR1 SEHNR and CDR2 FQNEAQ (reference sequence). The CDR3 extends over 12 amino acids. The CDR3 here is CASSSMNYGYTF. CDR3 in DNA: TGTGCCAGCAGTTCAATGAACTATGGCTACACCTTC.

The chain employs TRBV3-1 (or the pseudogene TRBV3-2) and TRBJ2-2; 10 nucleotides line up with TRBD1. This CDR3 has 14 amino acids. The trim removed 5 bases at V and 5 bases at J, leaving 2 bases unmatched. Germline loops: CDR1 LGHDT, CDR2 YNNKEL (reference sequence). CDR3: CASSDRGRTGELFF. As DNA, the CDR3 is TGTGCCAGCAGCGACAGGGGGCGGACCGGGGAGCTGTTTTTT.

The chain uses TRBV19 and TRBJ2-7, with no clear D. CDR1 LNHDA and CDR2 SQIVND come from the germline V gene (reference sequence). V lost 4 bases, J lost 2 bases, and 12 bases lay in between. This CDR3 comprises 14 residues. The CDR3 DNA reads TGTGCCAGTAGTAATGGCCCCGACACCTACGAGCAGTACTTC. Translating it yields CASSNGPDTYEQYF.

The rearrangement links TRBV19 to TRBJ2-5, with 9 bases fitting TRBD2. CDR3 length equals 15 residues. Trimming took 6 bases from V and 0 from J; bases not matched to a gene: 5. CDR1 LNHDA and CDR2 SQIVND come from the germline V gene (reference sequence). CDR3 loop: CASRDTSGYQETQYF. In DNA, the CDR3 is TGTGCCAGTAGGGACACTAGCGGGTACCAAGAGACCCAGTACTTC.

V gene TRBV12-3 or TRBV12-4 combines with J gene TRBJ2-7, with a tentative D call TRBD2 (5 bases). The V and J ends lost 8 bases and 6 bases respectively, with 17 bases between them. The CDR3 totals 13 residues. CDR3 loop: CASSGGVWGEQYF. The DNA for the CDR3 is TGTGCCAGCTCTGGAGGTGTTTGGGGCGAGCAGTACTTC.